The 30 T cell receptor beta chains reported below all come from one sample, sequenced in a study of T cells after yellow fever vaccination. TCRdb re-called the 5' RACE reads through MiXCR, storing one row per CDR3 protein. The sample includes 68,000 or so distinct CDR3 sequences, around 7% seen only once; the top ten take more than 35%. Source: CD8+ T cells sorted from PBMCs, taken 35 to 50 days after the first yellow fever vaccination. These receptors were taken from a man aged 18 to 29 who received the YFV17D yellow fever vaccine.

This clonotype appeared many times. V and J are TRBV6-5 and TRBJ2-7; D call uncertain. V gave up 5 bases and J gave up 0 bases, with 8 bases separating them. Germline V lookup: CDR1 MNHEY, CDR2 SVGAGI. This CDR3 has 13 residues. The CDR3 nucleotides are TGTGCCAGCAGTCCGGTGGACTCCTACGAGCAGTACTTC. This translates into CASSPVDSYEQYF.

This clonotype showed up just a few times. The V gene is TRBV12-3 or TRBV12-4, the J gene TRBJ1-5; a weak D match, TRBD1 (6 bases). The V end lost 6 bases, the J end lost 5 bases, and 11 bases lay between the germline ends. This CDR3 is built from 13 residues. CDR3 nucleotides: TGTGCCAGCAGGGGGGACAAGCATCAGCCCCAGCATTTT. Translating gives CASRGDKHQPQHF.

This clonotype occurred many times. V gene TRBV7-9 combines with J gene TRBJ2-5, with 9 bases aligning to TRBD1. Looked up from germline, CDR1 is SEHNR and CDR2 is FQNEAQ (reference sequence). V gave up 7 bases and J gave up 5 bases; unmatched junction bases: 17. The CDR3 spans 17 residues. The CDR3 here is CASTPGQGFVRRETQYF. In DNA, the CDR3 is TGTGCCAGCACACCGGGACAGGGCTTTGTTCGGCGGGAGACCCAGTACTTC.

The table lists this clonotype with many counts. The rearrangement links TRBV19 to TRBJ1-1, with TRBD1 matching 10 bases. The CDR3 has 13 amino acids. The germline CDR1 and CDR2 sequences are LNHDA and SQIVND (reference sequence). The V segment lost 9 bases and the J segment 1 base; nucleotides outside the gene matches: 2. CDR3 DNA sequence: TGTGCCAGCTGGACAGGGGGGAACACTGAAGCTTTCTTT. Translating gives CASWTGGNTEAFF.

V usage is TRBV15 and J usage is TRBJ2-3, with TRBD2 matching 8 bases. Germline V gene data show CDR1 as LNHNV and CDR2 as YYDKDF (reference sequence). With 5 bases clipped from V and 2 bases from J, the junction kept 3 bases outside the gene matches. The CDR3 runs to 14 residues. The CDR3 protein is CATSGGGLTDTQYF. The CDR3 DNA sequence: TGTGCCACCAGCGGCGGGGGGCTCACAGATACGCAGTATTTT.

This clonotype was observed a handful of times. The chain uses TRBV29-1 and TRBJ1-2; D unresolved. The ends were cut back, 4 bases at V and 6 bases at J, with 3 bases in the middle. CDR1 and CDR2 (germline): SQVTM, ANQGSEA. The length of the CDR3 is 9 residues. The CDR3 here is CSVGDGYTF. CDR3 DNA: TGCAGCGTTGGGGATGGCTACACCTTC.

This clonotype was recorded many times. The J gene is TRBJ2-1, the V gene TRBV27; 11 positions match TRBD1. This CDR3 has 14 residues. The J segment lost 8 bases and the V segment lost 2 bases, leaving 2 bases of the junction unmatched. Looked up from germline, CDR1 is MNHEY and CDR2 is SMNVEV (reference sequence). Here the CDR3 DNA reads TGTGCCAGCAGTTTACGGGACAGGGGGTATGAGCAGTTCTTC. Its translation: CASSLRDRGYEQFF.

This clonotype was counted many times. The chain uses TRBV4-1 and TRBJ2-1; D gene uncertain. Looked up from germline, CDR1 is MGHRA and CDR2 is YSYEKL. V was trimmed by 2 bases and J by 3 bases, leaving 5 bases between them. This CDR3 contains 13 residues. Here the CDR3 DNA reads TGCGCCAGCAGCCAACGACTCTACAATGAGCAGTTCTTC. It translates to CASSQRLYNEQFF.

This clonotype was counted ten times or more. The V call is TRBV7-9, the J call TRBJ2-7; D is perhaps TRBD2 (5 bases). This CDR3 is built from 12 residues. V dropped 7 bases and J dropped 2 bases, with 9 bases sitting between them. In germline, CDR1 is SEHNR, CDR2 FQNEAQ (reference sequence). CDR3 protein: CASTPGTYEQYF. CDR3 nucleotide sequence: TGTGCCAGCACCCCGGGGACCTACGAGCAGTACTTC.

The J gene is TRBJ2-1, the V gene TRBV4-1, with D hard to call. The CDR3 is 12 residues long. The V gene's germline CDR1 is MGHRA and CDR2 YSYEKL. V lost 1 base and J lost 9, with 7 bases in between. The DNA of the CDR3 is TGCGCCAGCAGCCAAGCGGCTACTGAGCAGTTCTTC. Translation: CASSQAATEQFF.

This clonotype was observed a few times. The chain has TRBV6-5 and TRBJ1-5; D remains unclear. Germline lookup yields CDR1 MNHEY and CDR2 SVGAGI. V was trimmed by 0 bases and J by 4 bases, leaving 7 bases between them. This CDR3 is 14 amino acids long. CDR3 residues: CASSYSAGNQPQHF. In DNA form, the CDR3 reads TGTGCCAGCAGTTACTCGGCGGGAAATCAGCCCCAGCATTTT.

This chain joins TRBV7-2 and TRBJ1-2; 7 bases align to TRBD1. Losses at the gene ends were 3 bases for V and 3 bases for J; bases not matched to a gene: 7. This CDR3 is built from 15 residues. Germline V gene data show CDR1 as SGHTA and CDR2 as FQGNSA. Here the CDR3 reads CASSLISGGDYGYTF. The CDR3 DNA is TGTGCCAGCAGCTTGATCTCAGGGGGGGACTATGGCTACACCTTC.

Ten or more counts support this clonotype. CDR3 region: CASSNTGYEQYF. The CDR3 DNA is TGTGCCAGCAGCAACACGGGGTACGAGCAGTACTTC. The V gene is TRBV12-3 or TRBV12-4, the J gene TRBJ2-7; weak D call: TRBD2 (5 bases). V was cut by 6 bases and J by 4 bases, with 10 bases left in between. The CDR3 sequence is 12 residues long.

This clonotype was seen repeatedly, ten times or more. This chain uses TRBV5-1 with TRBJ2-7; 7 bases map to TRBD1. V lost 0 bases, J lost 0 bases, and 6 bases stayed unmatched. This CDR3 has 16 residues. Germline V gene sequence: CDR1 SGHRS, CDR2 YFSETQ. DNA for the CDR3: TGCGCCAGCAGCTTGGGGACAGGAAGAAGCTCCTACGAGCAGTACTTC. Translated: CASSLGTGRSSYEQYF.

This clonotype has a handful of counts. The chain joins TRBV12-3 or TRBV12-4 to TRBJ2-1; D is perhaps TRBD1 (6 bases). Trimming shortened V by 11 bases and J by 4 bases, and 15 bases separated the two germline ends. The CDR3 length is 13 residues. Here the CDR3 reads CAVRGTRYNEQFF. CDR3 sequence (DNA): TGTGCCGTACGAGGGACACGTTACAATGAGCAGTTCTTC.

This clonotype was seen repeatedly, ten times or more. CDR3 nucleotide sequence: TGCAGTGCTCGCGGGACCCACTCTCTCACGCAGTATTTT. It translates to CSARGTHSLTQYF. The chain uses TRBV20-1 and TRBJ2-3, with D possibly being TRBD2 (6 bases). Trimming shortened V by 5 bases and J by 9 bases, and 18 bases separated the two germline ends. This CDR3 contains 13 residues. Germline V gives CDR1 DFQATT, CDR2 SNEGSKA (reference sequence).

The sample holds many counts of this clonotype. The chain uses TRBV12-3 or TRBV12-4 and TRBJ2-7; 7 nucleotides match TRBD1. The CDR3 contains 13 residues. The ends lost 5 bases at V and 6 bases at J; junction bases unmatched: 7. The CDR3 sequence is CASSPGQVLEQYF. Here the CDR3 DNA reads TGTGCCAGCAGTCCTGGACAGGTTCTCGAGCAGTACTTC.

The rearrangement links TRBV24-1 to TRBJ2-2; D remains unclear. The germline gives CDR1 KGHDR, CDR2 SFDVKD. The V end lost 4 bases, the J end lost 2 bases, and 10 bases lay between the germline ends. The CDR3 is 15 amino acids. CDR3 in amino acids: CATSESGANTGELFF. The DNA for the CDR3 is TGTGCCACCAGTGAGTCCGGAGCCAACACCGGGGAGCTGTTTTTT.

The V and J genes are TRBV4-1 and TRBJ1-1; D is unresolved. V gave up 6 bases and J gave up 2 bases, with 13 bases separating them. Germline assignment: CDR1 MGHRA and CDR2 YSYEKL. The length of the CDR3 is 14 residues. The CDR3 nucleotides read TGCGCCAGCAGTCCAATGGGAGAAAACACTGAAGCTTTCTTT. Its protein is CASSPMGENTEAFF.

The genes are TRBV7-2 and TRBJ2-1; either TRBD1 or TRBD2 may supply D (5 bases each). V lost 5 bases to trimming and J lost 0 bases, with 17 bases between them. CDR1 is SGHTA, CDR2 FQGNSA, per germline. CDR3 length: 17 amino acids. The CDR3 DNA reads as TGTGCCAGCAGCCTCGAGACCGGGACGGTCTCCTACAATGAGCAGTTCTTC. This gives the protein CASSLETGTVSYNEQFF. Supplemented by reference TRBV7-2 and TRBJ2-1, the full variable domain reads GAGVSQSPSNKVTEKGKDVELRCDPISGHTALYWYRQSLGQGLEFLIYFQGNSAPDKSGLPSDRFSAERTGGSVSTLTIQRTQQEDSAVYLCASSLETGTVSYNEQFFGPGTRLTVL.

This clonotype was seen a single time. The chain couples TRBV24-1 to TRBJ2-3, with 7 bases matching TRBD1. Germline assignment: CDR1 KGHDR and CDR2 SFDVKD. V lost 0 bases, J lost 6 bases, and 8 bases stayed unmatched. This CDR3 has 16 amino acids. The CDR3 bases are TGTGCCACCAGTGATTTGACCGACAGGGCAGCCGATACGCAGTATTTT. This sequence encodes CATSDLTDRAADTQYF.

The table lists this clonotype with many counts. The CDR3 region has the DNA TGTGCCAGCAGTTACGATACCGGGGAGCTGTTTTTT. This codes for CASSYDTGELFF. The chain couples TRBV6-5 to TRBJ2-2, with D unclear. V was pared by 2 bases and J by 5 bases, with 3 bases between. The CDR3 runs to 12 residues. Germline CDR1 and CDR2: MNHEY and SVGAGI.

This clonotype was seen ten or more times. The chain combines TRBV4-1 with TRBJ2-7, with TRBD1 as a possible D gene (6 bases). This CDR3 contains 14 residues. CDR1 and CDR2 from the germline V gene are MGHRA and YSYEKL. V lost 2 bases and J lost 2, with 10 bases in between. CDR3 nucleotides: TGCGCCAGCAGCCAAAAGGCAGGGGCCTACGAGCAGTACGTC. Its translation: CASSQKAGAYEQYV.

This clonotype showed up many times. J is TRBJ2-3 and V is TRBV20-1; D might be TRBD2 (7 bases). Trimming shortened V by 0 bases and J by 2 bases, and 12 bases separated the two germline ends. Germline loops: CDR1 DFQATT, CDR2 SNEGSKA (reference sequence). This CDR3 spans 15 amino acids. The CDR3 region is CSARDRRGLTDTQYF. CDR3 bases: TGCAGTGCTAGAGATCGGCGGGGGCTCACAGATACGCAGTATTTT.

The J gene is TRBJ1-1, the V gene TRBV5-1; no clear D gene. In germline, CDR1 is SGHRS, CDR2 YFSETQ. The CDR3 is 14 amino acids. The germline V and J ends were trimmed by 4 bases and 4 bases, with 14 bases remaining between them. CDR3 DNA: TGCGCCAGCAGCCCCGCCTGGTTTACCACTGAAGCTTTCTTT. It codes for CASSPAWFTTEAFF.

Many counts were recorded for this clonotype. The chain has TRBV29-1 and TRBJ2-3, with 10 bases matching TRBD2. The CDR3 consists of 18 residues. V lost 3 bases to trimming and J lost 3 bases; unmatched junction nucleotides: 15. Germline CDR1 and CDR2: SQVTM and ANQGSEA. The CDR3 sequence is CSVESVAGGHGETDTQYF. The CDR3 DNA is TGCAGCGTTGAGTCGGTAGCGGGGGGCCACGGCGAAACAGATACGCAGTATTTT.

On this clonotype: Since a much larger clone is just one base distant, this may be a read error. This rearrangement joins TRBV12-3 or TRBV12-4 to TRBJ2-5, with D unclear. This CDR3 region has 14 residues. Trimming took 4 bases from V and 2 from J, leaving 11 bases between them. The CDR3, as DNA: TGTGCCAGCAGTTCACTATTGCCTCAAGAGACCCAGTACTTC. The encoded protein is CASSSLLPQETQYF.

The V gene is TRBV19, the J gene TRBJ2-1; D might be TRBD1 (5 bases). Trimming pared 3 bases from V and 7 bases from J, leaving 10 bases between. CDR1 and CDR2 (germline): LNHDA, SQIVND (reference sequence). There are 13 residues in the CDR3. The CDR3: CASSIRPGNEQFF. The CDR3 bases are TGTGCCAGTAGTATCCGACCAGGGAATGAGCAGTTCTTC.

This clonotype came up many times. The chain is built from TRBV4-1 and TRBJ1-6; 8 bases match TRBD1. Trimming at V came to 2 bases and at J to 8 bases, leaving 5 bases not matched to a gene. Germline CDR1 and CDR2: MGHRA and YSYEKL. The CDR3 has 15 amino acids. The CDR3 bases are TGCGCCAGCAGCCAACTAGACAGGGGTGATTCACCCCTCCACTTT. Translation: CASSQLDRGDSPLHF.

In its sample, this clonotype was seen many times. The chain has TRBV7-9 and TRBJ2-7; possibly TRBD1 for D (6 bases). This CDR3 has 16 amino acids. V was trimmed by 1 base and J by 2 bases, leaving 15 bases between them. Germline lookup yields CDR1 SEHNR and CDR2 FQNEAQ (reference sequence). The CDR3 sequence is CASSLVLRNRAYEQYV. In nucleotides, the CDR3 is TGTGCCAGCAGCTTAGTACTAAGAAACAGGGCCTACGAGCAGTACGTC.